One TCR beta chain is described in this entry. Its antigen is unidentified. The data originate from a study of T cells expressing NK-cell markers. Background on the study: The authors derived TCR beta repertoires from sorted CD3+CD56+NKG2C+, CD3+CD56+NKG2C- and CD3+CD56-NKG2C+ T cells.

Germline V gives CDR1 SGHTA, CDR2 FQGNSA. This CDR3 is built from 16 residues. The study, taken as a whole, reports: Roughly 1.0-7.0% of CD8+ T cells in six or seven donors belonged to dominant NKG2C+ clonotypes.

Following a re-call of the 5' RACE reads, TCRdb has one entry per CDR3 protein and lacks DNA. This listing includes roughly 160,000 distinct CDR3 sequences. The J gene is TRBJ2-3, the V gene TRBV7-2; TCRdb reports TRBD2, a call that lacks DNA to check it against. The sequence was obtained from a woman between 18 and 70 years old in good health. Sequencing used blood T cells: a sorted CD56 or NKG2C T cell subset, CD4+ or CD8+ T cells, or bulk PBMC T cells (not recorded which). CDR3 amino acids: CASSSGTSGRRDTQYF.